This is a list of T cell receptor beta chains from one sample in a study of graft-versus-host responses after intestinal transplantation. Assay: immunoSEQ multiplex PCR; the TCRdb copy retains only in-frame clones and omits some. This sample carries around 13,000 clones, around 40% of them seen once, and the ten largest clones take approximately 1%. Sequencing was performed on alloreactive CD4+ T cells from a mixed lymphocyte reaction culture, taken before intestinal transplant. These receptors originate from a human patient who received an intestinal transplant. The CDR3 runs from the conserved cysteine through the conserved F or W. The order of the fields is CDR3 protein, CDR3 DNA, J gene, CDR3 length, D gene, clone size, V gene. D genes are given only for firm matches. Some rows mark clone size as missing; the rest say once, few, many or name a class of expanded clone.

CDR3: CAISASRGETQYF; DNA: TGTGCCATCAGTGCCTCGAGGGGGGAGACCCAGTACTTC; J: TRBJ2-5; length: 13; D: NA; size: NA; V: TRBV10-3
CDR3: CASSLTGGNGYTF; DNA: TGTGCCAGCAGCTTGACAGGGGGCAATGGCTACACCTTC; J: TRBJ1-2; length: 13; D: TRBD1; size: few; V: TRBV6-1
CDR3: CASSLAPGGLGGANVLTF; DNA: TGCGCCAGCAGCTTGGCCCCGGGGGGCCTAGGTGGGGCCAACGTCCTGACTTTC; J: TRBJ2-6; length: 18; D: NA; size: NA; V: TRBV5-1
CDR3: CASSLAGGETQYF; DNA: TGTGCCAGCAGCTTGGCTGGCGGGGAGACCCAGTACTTC; J: TRBJ2-5; length: 13; D: NA; size: NA; V: TRBV5-4
CDR3: CASRQGNQPQHF; DNA: TGTGCCAGTCGACAGGGAAATCAGCCCCAGCATTTT; J: TRBJ1-5; length: 12; D: TRBD1; size: NA; V: TRBV19
CDR3: CASSPVPGVLQETQYF; DNA: TGCGCCAGCAGCCCTGTCCCGGGGGTGCTCCAAGAGACCCAGTACTTC; J: TRBJ2-5; length: 16; D: NA; size: few; V: TRBV5-1
CDR3: CASSLTSGGNTGELFF; DNA: TGCGCCAGCAGCCTGACTAGCGGGGGGAACACCGGGGAGCTGTTTTTT; J: TRBJ2-2; length: 16; D: TRBD2; size: few; V: TRBV5-1
CDR3: CASSQVAGRSDTQYF; DNA: TGCGCCAGCAGCCAAGTTGCGGGTCGGTCAGATACGCAGTATTTT; J: TRBJ2-3; length: 15; D: NA; size: NA; V: TRBV4-3
CDR3: CASSTGLAGGADTQYF; DNA: TGTGCCAGCAGCACCGGACTAGCGGGGGGGGCAGATACGCAGTATTTT; J: TRBJ2-3; length: 16; D: TRBD2; size: few; V: TRBV7-2
CDR3: CASSSRGTGGLNIQYF; DNA: TGTGCCAGCAGCTCCCGAGGGACAGGGGGTTTGAACATTCAGTACTTC; J: TRBJ2-4; length: 16; D: TRBD1; size: NA; V: TRBV11-3
CDR3: CASRYTSGGTYEQYF; DNA: TGTGCCAGCAGGTATACTAGCGGGGGGACTTACGAGCAGTACTTC; J: TRBJ2-7; length: 15; D: TRBD2; size: few; V: TRBV7-2
CDR3: CSVERGGRAEAFF; DNA: TGCAGCGTAGAAAGGGGGGGGCGGGCTGAAGCTTTCTTT; J: TRBJ1-1; length: 13; D: NA; size: NA; V: TRBV29-1
CDR3: CASSPGQVTEAFF; DNA: TGTGCCAGCTCACCCGGACAGGTCACTGAAGCTTTCTTT; J: TRBJ1-1; length: 13; D: TRBD1; size: NA; V: TRBV18
CDR3: CASSYERTYEQYF; DNA: TGTGCCAGCAGTTATGAGCGAACCTACGAGCAGTACTTC; J: TRBJ2-7; length: 13; D: NA; size: NA; V: TRBV6-6
CDR3: CASSWGGNGETQYF; DNA: TGTGCCAGCTCCTGGGGAGGGAACGGGGAGACCCAGTACTTC; J: TRBJ2-5; length: 14; D: TRBD2; size: NA; V: TRBV6-6
CDR3: CASSLLAGWGYTF; DNA: TGTGCCAGCAGCTTATTGGCGGGGTGGGGCTACACCTTC; J: TRBJ1-2; length: 13; D: NA; size: NA; V: TRBV11-2
CDR3: CASRTVQGPQHF; DNA: TGTGCCAGCAGGACGGTACAGGGACCCCAGCATTTT; J: TRBJ1-5; length: 12; D: NA; size: NA; V: TRBV6-5
CDR3: CASSLDEHRSSPLHF; DNA: TGTGCCAGCAGCTTAGACGAACATCGAAGTTCACCCCTCCACTTT; J: TRBJ1-6; length: 15; D: NA; size: NA; V: TRBV11-2
CDR3: CRGGQGTEAFF; DNA: TGCAGGGGGGGACAGGGAACTGAAGCTTTCTTT; J: TRBJ1-1; length: 11; D: TRBD1; size: NA; V: TRBV20-1
CDR3: CAIWAGTGGTEAFF; DNA: TGTGCCATCTGGGCCGGGACAGGGGGCACTGAAGCTTTCTTT; J: TRBJ1-1; length: 14; D: TRBD1; size: few; V: TRBV10-3
CDR3: CASSPRQGAVYGYTF; DNA: TGTGCCAGCTCACCGCGACAGGGGGCTGTATATGGCTACACCTTC; J: TRBJ1-2; length: 15; D: TRBD1; size: NA; V: TRBV18
CDR3: CSARPLYEQYF; DNA: TGCAGTGCTAGACCACTTTACGAGCAGTACTTC; J: TRBJ2-7; length: 11; D: NA; size: NA; V: TRBV20-1
CDR3: CASSPYSGFTYNEQFF; DNA: TGTGCCAGCTCACCATATAGCGGATTCACCTACAATGAGCAGTTCTTC; J: TRBJ2-1; length: 16; D: NA; size: NA; V: TRBV18
CDR3: CASTAPYGPDYGYTF; DNA: TGTGCCAGCACCGCGCCATATGGGCCTGACTATGGCTACACCTTC; J: TRBJ1-2; length: 15; D: NA; size: few; V: TRBV28
CDR3: CASSQAASWSGDRNEKLFF; DNA: TGCGCCAGCAGCCAAGCGGCTAGTTGGAGTGGGGACAGAAATGAAAAACTGTTTTTT; J: TRBJ1-4; length: 19; D: TRBD1; size: NA; V: TRBV4-1
CDR3: CASSRRGSLYEQYF; DNA: TGTGCCAGCAGCCGTCGGGGGTCTCTCTACGAGCAGTACTTC; J: TRBJ2-7; length: 14; D: NA; size: NA; V: TRBV11-1
CDR3: CASSVTGTANSPLHF; DNA: TGTGCCAGCAGCGTAACCGGGACAGCGAATTCACCCCTCCACTTT; J: TRBJ1-6; length: 15; D: TRBD1; size: few; V: TRBV9
CDR3: CASSQDLAMETQYF; DNA: TGCGCCAGCAGCCAAGATCTAGCCATGGAGACCCAGTACTTC; J: TRBJ2-5; length: 14; D: NA; size: NA; V: TRBV4-3
CDR3: CASRPDGSSGNTIYF; DNA: TGTGCCAGCAGGCCGGACGGGAGCTCTGGAAACACCATATATTTT; J: TRBJ1-3; length: 15; D: NA; size: medium-sized; V: TRBV6-6
CDR3: CASSSRRDRGSYEQYF; DNA: TGTGCCAGCAGCTCCCGTCGGGACAGGGGATCCTACGAGCAGTACTTC; J: TRBJ2-7; length: 16; D: TRBD1; size: NA; V: TRBV7-2
CDR3: CASSVQGGAQETQYF; DNA: TGCGCCAGCAGCGTACAGGGGGGGGCCCAAGAGACCCAGTACTTC; J: TRBJ2-5; length: 15; D: NA; size: NA; V: TRBV5-1
CDR3: CASSPLGGNQPQHF; DNA: TGTGCCAGCAGCCCATTAGGGGGCAATCAGCCCCAGCATTTT; J: TRBJ1-5; length: 14; D: NA; size: NA; V: TRBV7-9
CDR3: CAISERTSGEYEQYF; DNA: TGTGCCATCAGTGAGAGGACTAGCGGTGAATACGAGCAGTACTTC; J: TRBJ2-7; length: 15; D: TRBD2; size: few; V: TRBV10-3
CDR3: CASRRAGEKQYF; DNA: TGTGCCAGCAGACGGGCGGGGGAAAAGCAGTACTTC; J: TRBJ2-7; length: 12; D: TRBD2; size: NA; V: TRBV6-6
CDR3: CASSLSGSLMASGNTIYF; DNA: TGCGCCAGCAGCTTGTCAGGCTCACTCATGGCATCCGGAAACACCATATATTTT; J: TRBJ1-3; length: 18; D: NA; size: NA; V: TRBV5-1
CDR3: CASSRGQGTDTQYF; DNA: TGCGCCAGCAGCCGCGGACAGGGCACAGATACGCAGTATTTT; J: TRBJ2-3; length: 14; D: TRBD1; size: once; V: TRBV4-3
CDR3: CASSTLTGDLNYGYTF; DNA: TGTGCCAGCAGTACCTTGACAGGGGACCTGAACTATGGCTACACCTTC; J: TRBJ1-2; length: 16; D: TRBD1; size: few; V: TRBV6-6
CDR3: CASSLGGIGNQPQHF; DNA: TGTGCCAGCAGCTTAGGAGGGATCGGCAATCAGCCCCAGCATTTT; J: TRBJ1-5; length: 15; D: NA; size: once; V: TRBV7-2
CDR3: CASSLLESGANVLTF; DNA: TGTGCCAGCAGCTTATTGGAGTCTGGGGCCAACGTCCTGACTTTC; J: TRBJ2-6; length: 15; D: NA; size: NA; V: TRBV7-6
CDR3: CASSLAPSGGSTDTQYF; DNA: TGCGCCAGCAGCTTGGCACCTAGCGGGGGTTCCACAGATACGCAGTATTTT; J: TRBJ2-3; length: 17; D: TRBD2; size: NA; V: TRBV5-1
CDR3: CASSLDRPQLFF; DNA: TGTGCCAGCAGCTTAGACAGGCCCCAACTGTTTTTT; J: TRBJ1-4; length: 12; D: NA; size: few; V: TRBV7-9
CDR3: CAIRQGLGEKLFF; DNA: TGTGCCATCAGACAGGGGCTGGGGGAAAAACTGTTTTTT; J: TRBJ1-4; length: 13; D: TRBD1; size: few; V: TRBV10-3